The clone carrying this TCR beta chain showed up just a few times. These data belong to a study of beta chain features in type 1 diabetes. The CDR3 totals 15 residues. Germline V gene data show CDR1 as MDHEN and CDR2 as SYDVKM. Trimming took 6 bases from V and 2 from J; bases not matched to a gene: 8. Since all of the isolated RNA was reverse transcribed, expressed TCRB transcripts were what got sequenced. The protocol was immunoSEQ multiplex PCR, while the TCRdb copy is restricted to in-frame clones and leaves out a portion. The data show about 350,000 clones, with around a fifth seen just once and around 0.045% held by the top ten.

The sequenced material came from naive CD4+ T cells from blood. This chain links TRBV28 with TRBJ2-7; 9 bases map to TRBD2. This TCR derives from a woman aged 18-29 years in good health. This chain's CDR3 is CASRQAGGKTYEQYF. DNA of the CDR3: TGTGCCAGCAGGCAAGCGGGAGGCAAAACCTACGAGCAGTACTTC.